The following is a T cell receptor (beta chain) sequence with its context. This entry comes from a study of shared clonotypes between healthy human individuals. V shed 3 bases and J 4 bases; nucleotides not matched to a gene: 2. The CDR3 has 13 amino acids. The germline V gene encodes CDR1 SGHTA and CDR2 FQGTGA. This table comes from immunoSEQ multiplex PCR, and its TCRdb copy is limited to in-frame clones, with some not included. The sample has roughly 1.4 million clones; about 98.5% are singletons. The TCR comes from a man aged 25 to 40 in good health. The sample comprised naive CD4+ T cells sorted from blood. As for subset: CD45RA+ positively selected. The chain is built from TRBV7-3 and TRBJ2-5; TRBD2 matches at 7 bases. The CDR3 DNA sequence: TGTGCCAGCAGCTTTGGGGAGGGAGAGACCCAGTACTTC. Translated: CASSFGEGETQYF.